These 15 T cell receptor beta chains were sequenced from one sample in a study of Tregs in tolerant kidney transplant recipients. Measured with immunoSEQ multiplex PCR; TCRdb has only the in-frame clones, and not every one. Counted here are around 230,000 clones, around 81% occurring once; the ten biggest clones make up about 0.58%. The specimen was CD4+ T cells from blood. These receptor sequences come from a human donor in good health.

V and J are TRBV29-1 and TRBJ2-1; TRBD2 aligns across 10 bases. The germline V gene encodes CDR1 SQVTM and CDR2 ANQGSEA. With 4 bases clipped from V and 7 bases from J, the junction kept 7 bases outside the gene matches. The CDR3 runs to 14 residues. CDR3 nucleotide sequence: TGCAGCGTTGTGGCTAGCGGGGGATGGAATGAGCAGTTCTTC. Encoded protein: CSVVASGGWNEQFF.

The rearrangement links TRBV2 to TRBJ2-7; weak D call: TRBD1 (6 bases). In germline, CDR1 is SNHLY, CDR2 FYNNEI. V lost 4 bases and J 2 bases, leaving 18 bases between the germline ends. The CDR3 runs to 16 residues. The DNA for the CDR3 is TGTGCCAGCAGTGGACCAGGGGATTTGGGCACCTACGAGCAGTACTTC. Protein product: CASSGPGDLGTYEQYF.

The chain is built from TRBV6-1 and TRBJ1-1; a weak D match, TRBD1 (5 bases). Germline-derived CDR1 and CDR2 are MNHNS and SASEGT. CDR3 length equals 13 residues. V lost 6 bases to trimming and J lost 7 bases, with 15 bases between them. The CDR3 here is CASSSDPGGEAFF. The CDR3, as DNA: TGTGCCAGCAGCTCGGATCCGGGGGGTGAAGCTTTCTTT.

This chain links TRBV25-1 with TRBJ1-2; D is ambiguous. CDR1 and CDR2 (germline): MGHDK, SYGVNS. V dropped 1 base and J dropped 5 bases, with 14 bases sitting between them. The CDR3 loop spans 15 amino acids. The CDR3 DNA sequence: TGTGCCAGCAGTGAATGGAAGGTCCCAGATTATGGCTACACCTTC. Translating gives CASSEWKVPDYGYTF.

CDR3 sequence reads: CASSGAQGNTEAFF. CDR3 DNA: TGTGCCAGCAGCGGAGCACAGGGTAACACTGAAGCTTTCTTT. V gene TRBV6-5 combines with J gene TRBJ1-1; possible D gene TRBD1, 6 bases. The CDR3 contains 14 residues. The V and J ends lost 6 bases and 2 bases respectively, with 13 bases between them. The germline CDR1 and CDR2 sequences are MNHEY and SVGAGI.

This chain links TRBV4-1 with TRBJ2-1; 14 nucleotides agree with TRBD2. CDR1 and CDR2 from the germline V gene are MGHRA and YSYEKL. There are 17 residues in the CDR3. After removal of 3 bases from V and 7 bases from J, the junction contained 8 bases not matched to a gene. In DNA form, the CDR3 reads TGCGCCAGCAGCCAGGCGATGACTAGCGGGGGGGCGAATGAGCAGTTCTTC. Its protein product is CASSQAMTSGGANEQFF.

The chain has TRBV5-8 and TRBJ1-4; possible D gene TRBD1, 5 bases. The CDR3 covers 16 residues. The V end lost 3 bases, the J end lost 7 bases, and 19 bases lay between the germline ends. CDR1 is SGHTS and CDR2 is YDEGEE in the germline V gene. CDR3 residues: CASSYPTVGGTEKLFF. Here the CDR3 DNA reads TGTGCCAGCAGCTACCCGACGGTTGGGGGAACTGAAAAACTGTTTTTT.

The chain carries TRBV18 and TRBJ2-3; D gene ambiguous. Germline loops: CDR1 KGHSH, CDR2 LQKENI. Trimming shortened V by 1 base and J by 2 bases, and 10 bases separated the two germline ends. The CDR3 consists of 15 residues. CDR3 in DNA: TGTGCCAGCTCACCACTCGCGACCATCACAGATACGCAGTATTTT. Translated: CASSPLATITDTQYF.

V usage is TRBV11-1 and J usage is TRBJ2-7; 10 nucleotides align to TRBD2. CDR3 size: 16 residues. V trimming: 1 base; J trimming: 4 bases; junction bases outside the gene matches: 7. Germline V gives CDR1 SGHAT, CDR2 FQDESV (reference sequence). The CDR3 loop is CASSLGVRTSGYEQYF. The DNA for the CDR3 is TGTGCCAGCAGCTTAGGAGTGAGGACTAGCGGTTACGAGCAGTACTTC.

The CDR3 bases are TGTGCCAGCAGCCAGGGGAACACTGAAGCTTTCTTT. This encodes CASSQGNTEAFF. This sequence joins TRBV7-3 and TRBJ1-1; D perhaps matches TRBD1 (5 bases). The CDR3 contains 12 residues. Germline V gene sequence: CDR1 SGHTA, CDR2 FQGTGA. V was clipped by 5 bases and J by 1 base, with 5 bases between them.

This chain links TRBV29-1 with TRBJ1-1, with TRBD1 as a possible D gene (5 bases). Trimming shortened V by 0 bases and J by 11 bases, and 16 bases separated the two germline ends. CDR1 is SQVTM and CDR2 is ANQGSEA in the germline V gene. The CDR3 runs 13 residues. In nucleotides, the CDR3 is TGCAGCGTTGAAGATCGGGTACTTGGGGGGGCTTTCTTT. Its protein product is CSVEDRVLGGAFF. Looking up the rest from reference TRBV29-1 and TRBJ1-1 gives the full variable domain: SAVISQKPSRDICQRGTSLTIQCQVDSQVTMMFWYRQQPGQSLTLIATANQGSEATYESGFVIDKFPISRPNLTFSTLTVSNMSPEDSSIYLCSVEDRVLGGAFFGQGTRLTVV.

The V call is TRBV19, the J call TRBJ2-1; weak D call: TRBD1 (6 bases). Germline values: CDR1 LNHDA, CDR2 SQIVND (reference sequence). This CDR3 has 15 amino acids. V dropped 3 bases and J dropped 6 bases, with 15 bases sitting between them. The CDR3 reads CASSMGTRASNEQFF. The CDR3 region has the DNA TGTGCCAGTAGTATGGGGACACGAGCCTCCAATGAGCAGTTCTTC.

This clone was counted a single time. In nucleotides, the CDR3 is TGTGCCAGCAGTCGGGACGGACCCTACGAGCAGTACTTC. Amino acid sequence: CASSRDGPYEQYF. The chain recombines TRBV2 with TRBJ2-5, with D possibly called TRBD1 or TRBD2 (5 bases each). TRBJ2-7 explains the end of the DNA better; the J call may be wrong. Germline V lookup: CDR1 SNHLY, CDR2 FYNNEI. The CDR3 runs 13 residues.

The V gene is TRBV5-1, the J gene TRBJ2-1; D is perhaps TRBD2 (6 bases). Trimming shortened V by 6 bases and J by 8 bases, and 15 bases separated the two germline ends. This CDR3 is built from 13 residues. The germline CDR1 and CDR2 sequences are SGHRS and YFSETQ. The CDR3 sequence: CASTPWGDDEQFF. Here the CDR3 DNA reads TGCGCCAGCACTCCTTGGGGGGACGATGAGCAGTTCTTC.

The V call is TRBV5-1, the J call TRBJ1-6; D not resolved. This CDR3 has 16 amino acids. V was pared by 1 base and J by 5 bases, with 13 bases between. Germline CDR1 SGHRS, CDR2 YFSETQ. The CDR3 loop is CASSLSSERHNSPLHF. CDR3 in DNA: TGCGCCAGCAGCTTGAGTTCGGAAAGACATAATTCACCCCTCCACTTT. The full variable domain, rest sourced from reference TRBV5-1 and TRBJ1-6, is KAGVTQTPRYLIKTRGQQVTLSCSPISGHRSVSWYQQTPGQGLQFLFEYFSETQRNKGNFPGRFSGRQFSNSRSEMNVSTLELGDSALYLCASSLSSERHNSPLHFGNGTRLTVT.